This T cell receptor beta chain is drawn from a study of T cells in Graves' hyperthyroidism and ophthalmopathy. This clonotype was counted at least ten times. The source material, RNA transcripts, was used to amplify TCR beta CDR3 regions. HTBI primers were employed in a first-round RT-PCR of the TCR CDR3. Via MiXCR, TCRdb re-called the multiplex PCR reads, giving one row per CDR3 protein. The sample gives a few hundred thousand distinct CDR3 sequences, 13% to 15% of which show up once; about 21% is in the top ten. The CDR3 runs to 13 residues. V was pared by 6 bases and J by 8 bases, with 9 bases of the junction left unmatched.

The V call is TRBV12-3 or TRBV12-4, the J call TRBJ1-2, with TRBD1 identical over 7 bases. The specimen was blood. The sequence was collected from a woman aged 55-75 years with Graves' ophthalmopathy. The chain's CDR3 is CASRPDRVSGYTF. DNA of the CDR3: TGTGCCAGCAGACCCGACAGGGTCTCCGGCTACACCTTC.